This T cell receptor (beta chain) came from a study of blood T cell repertoires in COVID-19. The wider study: From T cells, B-cell-depleted T cells, or PBMCs came the material, which was cDNA or gDNA.

Original handling: Amplification from reference gene primers served as the basis for estimated nucleated cell counts. Using immunoSEQ multiplex PCR, the repertoire was profiled, and TCRdb retains in-frame clones only, with some absent. V and J calls and clone size come straight from that table; D and trimming were deduced from the DNA. Of a few hundred thousand clones in the sample, approximately 81% were seen once. As regards this clone: One end of the junction varies from germline; a read error may be responsible.

The CDR3 loop spans 13 amino acids. The germline gives CDR1 SGHKS, CDR2 YYEKEE (reference sequence). J is TRBJ2-3 and V is TRBV5-5; tentatively, D is TRBD2 (7 bases). Sequencing was performed on PBMCs or T cells enriched from blood (not recorded which). The source of this sequence is a woman between 45 and 60 years old who had been exposed to COVID-19. CDR3 nucleotide sequence: TGTGGCAGCGCGCGGGGGCCCACCGATACGCAGTATTTT. Protein: CGSARGPTDTQYF.